These 21 T cell receptor beta chains came from one sample sequenced in a study of blood T cell repertoires in COVID-19. The assay was immunoSEQ multiplex PCR, and TCRdb's table has in-frame clones only and misses some. The sample lists around 240,000 clones, 70% to 90% occurring once. Sequenced material: PBMCs or T cells enriched from blood (not recorded which). The origin of the receptors is a woman aged 50 to 60 who had recovered from COVID-19.

The CDR3 DNA reads as TGTGCCAGCAGTTACGGAAGACTAGCGGGAGAAGGTGAGCAGTTCTTC. Its translation: CASSYGRLAGEGEQFF. The chain employs TRBV6-5 and TRBJ2-1, with 12 bases identical to TRBD2. V lost 2 bases and J lost 9; bases outside the gene matches: 8. The CDR3 runs 16 residues. Looked up from germline, CDR1 is MNHEY and CDR2 is SVGAGI.

This chain joins TRBV28 and TRBJ1-1; 8 bases map to TRBD1. With V trimmed by 5 bases and J by 1 base, 3 bases remained unmatched. From germline, CDR1 is MDHEN and CDR2 SYDVKM. This CDR3 has 14 amino acids. The CDR3 DNA sequence: TGTGCCAGCAGTCTGACAGGGGCGAACACTGAAGCTTTCTTT. Translated, it gives CASSLTGANTEAFF.

CDR3 DNA sequence: TGTGCCAGCAGCTTACGGGCGACTAGCGGGACCTCAGATACGCAGTATTTT. Its protein is CASSLRATSGTSDTQYF. The V call is TRBV7-9, the J call TRBJ2-3, with 11 bases matching TRBD2. The CDR3 is 17 residues long. V gave up 2 bases and J gave up 4 bases; unmatched junction bases: 8. CDR1 SEHNR and CDR2 FQNEAQ come from the germline V gene (reference sequence).

J is TRBJ2-2 and V is TRBV7-9; possibly TRBD1 for D (5 bases). CDR1 and CDR2 from the germline V gene are SEHNR and FQNEAQ (reference sequence). The CDR3 has 14 residues. V lost 5 bases and J lost 1, with 8 bases in between. CDR3 coding DNA: TGTGCCAGCAGCAATCAGGGGAACACCGGGGAGCTGTTTTTT. Translated, it gives CASSNQGNTGELFF.

The V gene is TRBV6-5, the J gene TRBJ1-2; D might be TRBD1 (6 bases). Germline V gene lookup returns CDR1 MNHEY and CDR2 SVGAGI. The V gene lost 0 bases and the J gene lost 4 bases, with 15 bases spanning the gap. CDR3 length equals 16 residues. The CDR3 DNA is TGTGCCAGCAGTTACTCCGGACAGCATGGTACCTATGGCTACACCTTC. Its translation: CASSYSGQHGTYGYTF.

The CDR3 sequence: CASSYSGTSGGNIQYF. In DNA, the CDR3 is TGTGCCAGCAGTTACTCCGGGACCTCGGGAGGGAACATTCAGTACTTC. This sequence joins TRBV6-5 and TRBJ2-4; 8 nucleotides line up with TRBD2. The length of the CDR3 is 16 residues. The V gene end was trimmed by 0 bases and the J gene end by 7 bases; junction bases not matched to a gene: 8. Germline CDR1 MNHEY, CDR2 SVGAGI.

Here the CDR3 DNA reads TGTGCCAGTAGTATTCTAGAAGCTAACTATGGCTACACCTTC. Translation gives CASSILEANYGYTF. This chain joins TRBV19 and TRBJ1-2, with unresolved D. Germline-derived CDR1 and CDR2 are LNHDA and SQIVND (reference sequence). This CDR3 has 14 residues. V lost 3 bases and J 0 bases, leaving 8 bases between the germline ends.

This clone was recorded a few times. The chain employs TRBV2 and TRBJ2-1, with no clear D. This CDR3 is built from 14 residues. Germline CDR1 and CDR2: SNHLY and FYNNEI. V gave up 0 bases and J gave up 10 bases, with 13 bases separating them. The CDR3 DNA sequence: TGTGCCAGCAGTGAAGCTCAGATCCGGGTCGAGCAGTTCTTC. Its protein is CASSEAQIRVEQFF.

The V and J genes are TRBV11-2 and TRBJ1-4; D is perhaps TRBD1 (5 bases). CDR1 is SGHAT, CDR2 FQNNGV, per germline. This CDR3 has 14 residues. Trimming removed 6 bases at V and 5 bases at J, with 13 bases between. The CDR3 sequence is CASRLGLRNEKLFF. The CDR3, as DNA: TGTGCCAGCAGGTTGGGACTGAGGAATGAAAAACTGTTTTTT. Full variable domain (outside the CDR3, taken from reference TRBV11-2 and TRBJ1-4): EAGVAQSPRYKIIEKRQSVAFWCNPISGHATLYWYQQILGQGPKLLIQFQNNGVVDDSQLPKDRFSAERLKGVDSTLKIQPAKLEDSAVYLCASRLGLRNEKLFFGSGTQLSVL.

This sequence joins TRBV7-9 and TRBJ2-7, with a tentative D call TRBD2 (7 bases). The CDR3 has 15 amino acids. Germline V gives CDR1 SEHNR, CDR2 FQNEAQ (reference sequence). With 5 bases removed from V and 6 bases from J, the gap between germline ends came to 20 bases. The CDR3 nucleotides read TGTGCCAGCAGCAGAACCCTTCGGGGGGCAAGCGAGCAGTACTTC. Protein sequence: CASSRTLRGASEQYF.

V and J are TRBV3-1 (or the pseudogene TRBV3-2) and TRBJ2-7; TRBD1 matches 7 bases. CDR1 is LGHDT, CDR2 YNNKEL, per germline (reference sequence). Trimming at V came to 6 bases and at J to 5 bases, leaving 7 bases not matched to a gene. CDR3 length: 13 residues. CDR3 in DNA: TGTGCCAGCAGGCACACGACAGGGAACGAGCAGTACTTC. Amino acids: CASRHTTGNEQYF.

The chain has TRBV5-1 and TRBJ2-5; 8 positions match TRBD1. This CDR3 is 17 amino acids long. Germline lookup yields CDR1 SGHRS and CDR2 YFSETQ. With 2 bases clipped from V and 2 bases from J, the junction kept 11 bases outside the gene matches. CDR3 DNA sequence: TGCGCCAGCAGCTTAGGACAGGGTCGCGGGTGGCAAGAGACCCAGTACTTC. Amino acids: CASSLGQGRGWQETQYF.

V is TRBV5-1 and J is TRBJ1-2, with 7 bases aligning to TRBD1. Germline V gene lookup returns CDR1 SGHRS and CDR2 YFSETQ. CDR3 length: 15 residues. Losses at the gene ends were 4 bases for V and 5 bases for J; bases not matched to a gene: 11. The CDR3 DNA reads TGCGCCAGCAGCCCCGGGAGGGGGCGCGGGTATGGCTACACCTTC. The encoded protein is CASSPGRGRGYGYTF.

This chain connects TRBV6-1 to TRBJ2-7; perhaps TRBD1 as D (6 bases). Per the germline V gene, CDR1 is MNHNS and CDR2 is SASEGT. The V end was cut by 2 bases, the J end by 2 bases, with 10 bases between. There are 14 residues in the CDR3. CDR3 sequence (DNA): TGTGCCAGCAGTGAACAGGGGCCCGCCTACGAGCAGTACTTC. It codes for CASSEQGPAYEQYF.

This clone has a handful of counts. V usage is TRBV6-7 and J usage is TRBJ2-7; D is perhaps TRBD1 (6 bases). TRBV6-7 is an ORF; its function is uncertain. Trimming removed 8 bases at V and 3 bases at J, with 14 bases between. CDR3 length equals 13 residues. CDR3 nucleotide sequence: TGTGCCAGCGATAATTCGGACAGCTACGAGCAGTACTTC. Protein product: CASDNSDSYEQYF.

This CDR3 reads CATSATQGVSDEQFF. The CDR3 DNA reads as TGTGCCACCAGCGCCACCCAGGGGGTCAGCGATGAGCAGTTCTTC. The V gene is TRBV15, the J gene TRBJ2-1; 7 bases fit TRBD1. The ends lost 5 bases at V and 8 bases at J; junction bases unmatched: 12. Germline assignment: CDR1 LNHNV and CDR2 YYDKDF (reference sequence). This CDR3 has 15 residues. Supplemented by reference TRBV15 and TRBJ2-1, the full variable domain reads DAMVIQNPRYQVTQFGKPVTLSCSQTLNHNVMYWYQQKSSQAPKLLFHYYDKDFNNEADTPDNFQSRRPNTSFCFLDIRSPGLGDTAMYLCATSATQGVSDEQFFGPGTRLTVL.

This chain joins TRBV27 and TRBJ1-5; D may be TRBD1 (5 bases). Germline loops: CDR1 MNHEY, CDR2 SMNVEV (reference sequence). V shed 4 bases and J shed 0 bases, with 10 bases lying between them. The CDR3 length is 15 residues. The CDR3 protein is CASSWGGGSNQPQHF. DNA for the CDR3: TGTGCCAGCAGTTGGGGCGGGGGTAGCAATCAGCCCCAGCATTTT.

The rearrangement joins TRBV5-8 to TRBJ1-1; 7 bases match TRBD1. Per the germline V gene, CDR1 is SGHTS and CDR2 is YDEGEE. This CDR3 is built from 17 residues. The J segment lost 8 bases and the V segment lost 0 bases, leaving 16 bases of the junction unmatched. The CDR3 here is CASSLAGGRGRGTEAFF. DNA of the CDR3: TGTGCCAGCAGCTTGGCCGGAGGTAGGGGGCGTGGTACAGAAGCTTTCTTT. The full variable domain, completed using reference TRBV5-8 and TRBJ1-1, is EAGVTQSPTHLIKTRGQQATLRCSPISGHTSVYWYQQALGLGLQFLLWYDEGEERNRGNFPPRFSGRQFPNYSSELNVNALELEDSALYLCASSLAGGRGRGTEAFFGQGTRLTVV.

The table lists this clone with a count of one. The chain is built from TRBV7-9 and TRBJ2-5, with a tentative D call TRBD2 (6 bases). Germline lookup yields CDR1 SEHNR and CDR2 FQNEAQ (reference sequence). V lost 1 base to trimming and J lost 3 bases, with 9 bases between them. The CDR3 covers 14 residues. The CDR3 DNA is TGTGCCAGCAGCTTAGTTGGACTAAAAGAGACCCAGTACTTC. Translated: CASSLVGLKETQYF.

The chain carries TRBV27 and TRBJ2-5; 7 bases are shared with TRBD2. In germline, CDR1 is MNHEY, CDR2 SMNVEV (reference sequence). Losses at the gene ends were 4 bases for V and 4 bases for J; bases not matched to a gene: 9. This CDR3 region has 15 residues. The CDR3 loop is CASSYQREGRETQYF. CDR3 DNA: TGTGCCAGCAGTTACCAGAGGGAGGGTAGAGAGACCCAGTACTTC.

The chain recombines TRBV19 with TRBJ1-2; 10 bases are a match to TRBD1. V trimming: 4 bases; J trimming: 6 bases; junction bases outside the gene matches: 8. The CDR3 has 15 residues. The germline CDR1 and CDR2 sequences are LNHDA and SQIVND (reference sequence). The CDR3 loop is CASSTTGGGRNGYTF. CDR3 in DNA: TGTGCCAGTAGTACGACAGGGGGCGGTCGGAATGGCTACACCTTC.